The 8 T cell receptor beta chains below were found in one sample sequenced in a study of T cell changes during pregnancy in multiple sclerosis. The repertoire was sequenced with immunoSEQ multiplex PCR; TCRdb's copy has only in-frame clones and lacks some. The repertoire has about 76,000 clones, 90% to 95% of them found once; the top ten carry about 0.6%. The starting material was peripheral blood, obtained in the third trimester of pregnancy. The receptor source for this set is a female donor with multiple sclerosis, enrolled in a pregnancy study.

The chain carries TRBV7-3 and TRBJ2-3; 10 nucleotides match TRBD2. The V and J ends lost 3 bases and 3 bases, in that order; junction bases with no gene match: 0. This CDR3 has 14 residues. Germline CDR1 SGHTA, CDR2 FQGTGA. The CDR3 protein is CASSLGLATDTQYF. In nucleotides, the CDR3 is TGTGCCAGCAGCTTGGGACTAGCGACAGATACGCAGTATTTT.

The J gene is TRBJ2-3, the V gene TRBV5-4; tentatively, D is TRBD2 (6 bases). The germline gives CDR1 SGHNT, CDR2 YYREEE (reference sequence). V lost 2 bases and J lost 1, with 14 bases in between. The CDR3 runs to 16 residues. DNA for the CDR3: TGTGCCAGCAGCTTATTGCCGGGGGTACGCACAGATACGCAGTATTTT. Amino acid sequence: CASSLLPGVRTDTQYF.

V gene TRBV30 combines with J gene TRBJ2-1; 11 nucleotides line up with TRBD2. Germline CDR1 is GTSNPN and CDR2 is SVGIG (reference sequence). The V and J ends lost 3 bases and 6 bases, in that order; junction bases with no gene match: 10. The CDR3 consists of 16 residues. The CDR3 region is CAWRARGLADPNEQFF. DNA of the CDR3: TGTGCCTGGAGGGCAAGGGGACTAGCGGACCCCAATGAGCAGTTCTTC.

This rearrangement joins TRBV9 to TRBJ2-7; the D gene is possibly TRBD2 (6 bases). This CDR3 is built from 16 residues. V was cut by 0 bases and J by 7 bases, with 20 bases left in between. Germline V gives CDR1 SGDLS, CDR2 YYNGEE. The CDR3 sequence: CASSVEGRRGLGEQYF. CDR3 in DNA: TGTGCCAGCAGCGTAGAAGGGAGGAGGGGTTTGGGGGAGCAGTACTTC.

V gene TRBV11-2 combines with J gene TRBJ2-7; perhaps TRBD1 as D (6 bases). Germline CDR1 SGHAT, CDR2 FQNNGV. CDR3 size: 15 residues. Deletions cut 5 bases from V and 6 bases from J, with 20 bases between. CDR3 sequence: CASSLAFQGIREQYF. CDR3 in DNA: TGTGCCAGCAGCCTAGCCTTCCAGGGGATCCGCGAGCAGTACTTC.

This chain links TRBV6-5 with TRBJ2-2; the D gene is possibly TRBD1 (5 bases). The V gene's germline CDR1 is MNHEY and CDR2 SVGAGI. V dropped 7 bases and J dropped 6 bases, with 15 bases sitting between them. CDR3 size: 14 residues. This CDR3 is CASTRQGGAGELFF. The CDR3 DNA is TGTGCCAGCACCAGGCAGGGTGGGGCCGGGGAGCTGTTTTTT.

This clone was counted a single time. The chain is built from TRBV7-6 and TRBJ1-2; TRBD1 matches 7 bases. Germline CDR1 reads SGHVS; CDR2 reads FNYEAQ. The CDR3 spans 16 residues. V trimming: 1 base; J trimming: 5 bases; junction bases outside the gene matches: 10. The CDR3 region is CASSLGAGGIGYGYTF. CDR3 nucleotide sequence: TGTGCCAGCAGCTTAGGCGCAGGGGGGATAGGATATGGCTACACCTTC.

The chain uses TRBV6-6 and TRBJ1-2; tentative D call: TRBD1 (6 bases). Germline V gene lookup returns CDR1 MNHNY and CDR2 SVGAGI (reference sequence). V was shortened by 2 bases and J by 4 bases, with 14 bases between the two germline ends. The CDR3 covers 15 residues. The CDR3 sequence is CASSYAQSGAYGYTF. The CDR3 bases are TGTGCCAGCAGTTACGCCCAATCAGGGGCCTATGGCTACACCTTC.